This entry features one T cell receptor (beta chain) sequence. Its antigen is as yet unknown. These data come from a study of shared clonotypes between healthy human individuals. Whole-study context: Three CD4 naive, three CD4 memory, two CD8 naive and one CD8 memory plate were used per donor.

Study-wide points: Memory subsets had estimated richness that was generally smaller than that of naive subsets.

Only in-frame clones appear in the TCRdb table, and some are missing; sequencing was by immunoSEQ multiplex PCR. The repertoire holds 400,000 or so clones, with 90% to 98% as singletons. The CDR3 covers 16 residues. V lost 5 bases and J lost 4, with 19 bases in between. CDR1 and CDR2 (germline): SGHKS, YYEKEE (reference sequence). The clonotype was recovered from a man aged 25-40 years in good health. The sequenced material came from memory CD8+ T cells sorted from blood. Noted subset: CD45RO+ cells pooled with CCR7-negative TemRA cells. The gene calls are TRBV5-5 and TRBJ1-5; TRBD1 is a possible D gene (5 bases). The CDR3 DNA reads TGTGCCAGCAGTTACTACACGGGACGACTAAATCAGCCCCAGCATTTT. This codes for CASSYYTGRLNQPQHF.